Listed below are T cell receptor beta chains from one sample, sequenced in a study of tumor T cells in aggressive B-cell lymphoma. Profiling relied on immunoSEQ multiplex PCR, and the TCRdb table lists in-frame clones only, not all of them. The sample holds around 850 clones; about nine tenths are singletons and the top ten take approximately 20%. Specimen: tumor tissue. The origin of the receptors is an adult with diffuse large B cell lymphoma. Both conserved end residues are part of each CDR3. The order of the fields is J gene, clone size, D gene, V gene, CDR3 protein, CDR3 DNA. D genes are given only for firm matches. Not all rows give a size; the values are once, few, many and, for expanded clones, a class.

>TRBJ2-7|-|-|TRBV28
CASSSQLYEQYF
TGTGCCAGCAGTTCCCAGTTATACGAGCAGTACTTC
>TRBJ2-1|-|TRBD1|TRBV28
CASRGLTGVNEQFF
TGTGCTAGCAGGGGTTTAACAGGGGTCAATGAGCAGTTCTTC
>TRBJ1-3|once|-|TRBV12-5
CASGSSGNTIYF
TGTGCTAGTGGGAGCTCTGGAAACACCATATATTTT
>TRBJ2-5|few|TRBD2|TRBV7-9
CASRSGVYQETQYF
TGTGCCAGCAGGAGCGGGGTATACCAAGAGACCCAGTACTTC
>TRBJ1-3|-|-|TRBV7-3
CASSLSGGYGNTIYF
TGTGCCAGCAGCTTAAGTGGGGGGTACGGAAACACCATATATTTT
>TRBJ1-1|-|-|TRBV6-6
CASSYQGQPNTEAFF
TGTGCCAGCAGTTACCAGGGACAACCGAACACTGAAGCTTTCTTT
>TRBJ2-3|-|-|TRBV19
CASTPEAGTDTQYF
TGTGCCAGCACCCCAGAAGCGGGCACAGATACGCAGTATTTT
>TRBJ2-5|-|TRBD1|TRBV9
CASSPGTGGYGETQYF
TGTGCCAGCAGCCCGGGGACAGGGGGCTACGGAGAGACCCAGTACTTC
>TRBJ1-5|-|-|TRBV6-1
CASSTVSNQPQHF
TGTGCCAGCAGTACGGTTAGCAATCAGCCCCAGCATTTT
>TRBJ2-3|-|-|TRBV7-3
CASSQERQVGTDTQYF
TGTGCCAGCAGCCAGGAGAGACAGGTCGGCACAGATACGCAGTATTTT
>TRBJ1-5|-|TRBD1|TRBV19
CASSTLTGLVQPQHF
TGTGCCAGTAGTACTCTGACAGGGTTGGTTCAGCCCCAGCATTTT
>TRBJ1-5|-|TRBD1|TRBV7-2
CASSSGGWSNQPQHF
TGTGCCAGCAGCTCAGGGGGCTGGAGCAATCAGCCCCAGCATTTT
>TRBJ2-1|-|-|TRBV27
CASSPDGAIAYNEQFF
TGTGCCAGCAGTCCGGATGGGGCGATAGCCTACAATGAGCAGTTCTTC
>TRBJ2-3|-|-|TRBV9
CASSVQGTDTQYF
TGTGCCAGCAGCGTCCAGGGAACAGATACGCAGTATTTT
>TRBJ1-3|once|-|TRBV5-1
CASSLGTETRGNTIYF
TGCGCCAGCAGCTTGGGCACGGAGACTCGAGGAAACACCATATATTTT
>TRBJ2-2|-|TRBD1|TRBV5-8
CASSLHRGNTGELFF
TGTGCCAGCAGCTTACACAGGGGAAACACCGGGGAGCTGTTTTTT
>TRBJ1-1|-|-|TRBV14
CASSQAHRVSTEAFF
TGTGCCAGCAGCCAGGCACACAGGGTGAGCACTGAAGCTTTCTTT
>TRBJ1-4|once|-|TRBV9
CASSPRGGAEKLFF
TGTGCCAGCAGCCCCCGCGGGGGCGCGGAAAAACTGTTTTTT
>TRBJ2-3|-|TRBD1|TRBV7-2
CASSFQQGQGTQYF
TGTGCCAGCAGCTTTCAACAGGGGCAAGGTACGCAGTATTTT
>TRBJ2-2|-|TRBD2|TRBV7-6
CASSLGLASGELFF
TGTGCCAGCAGCTTAGGACTAGCCTCCGGGGAGCTGTTTTTT
>TRBJ2-1|-|-|TRBV5-6
CASSYGQIYNEQFF
TGTGCCAGCAGTTACGGACAGATATACAATGAGCAGTTCTTC
>TRBJ1-2|-|-|TRBV4-2
CASSQIQGTEGYTF
TGTGCCAGCAGCCAGATCCAGGGTACTGAGGGCTACACCTTC
>TRBJ1-2|-|-|TRBV5-1
CASSLAVGTTNYGYTF
TGCGCCAGCAGCTTGGCCGTAGGGACAACTAACTATGGCTACACCTTC
>TRBJ2-7|-|TRBD1|TRBV19
CASSADGQAGKYEQYF
TGTGCCAGTAGTGCCGACGGACAGGCCGGCAAGTACGAGCAGTACTTC
>TRBJ2-3|-|TRBD1|TRBV30
CAWSAGTGGLTDTQYF
TGTGCCTGGAGTGCCGGGACAGGGGGTCTTACAGATACGCAGTATTTT
>TRBJ1-2|-|-|TRBV29-1
CSVGAVDGYTF
TGCAGCGTTGGGGCTGTAGATGGCTACACCTTC
>TRBJ1-3|-|TRBD1|TRBV5-8
CASTSGQGNVIYF
TGTGCCAGCACCTCGGGACAGGGAAACGTCATATATTTT
>TRBJ1-3|-|-|TRBV30
CAWSVRTGLANTIYF
TGTGCCTGGAGTGTACGAACAGGGTTAGCGAACACCATATATTTT
>TRBJ1-1|-|TRBD1|TRBV6-6
CASSHRGDTEAFF
TGTGCCAGCAGTCACAGGGGAGACACTGAAGCTTTCTTT
>TRBJ1-6|-|TRBD1|TRBV7-8
CASSGGTGWDNSPLHF
TGTGCCAGCAGCGGGGGGACAGGGTGGGATAATTCACCCCTCCACTTT
>TRBJ2-3|-|-|TRBV30
CAWSGQSRITDTQYF
TGTGCCTGGTCAGGACAGAGTAGAATCACAGATACGCAGTATTTT
>TRBJ2-3|-|TRBD2|TRBV29-1
CSVEGGTSGGADTQYF
TGCAGCGTTGAAGGTGGGACTAGCGGGGGGGCAGATACGCAGTATTTT
>TRBJ1-1|few|-|TRBV7-9
CTSSLRTDVAEAFF
TGTACCAGCAGCTTAAGGACAGATGTGGCTGAAGCTTTCTTT
>TRBJ1-6|-|-|TRBV7-9
CASSLASSNSPLHF
TGTGCCAGCAGCCTCGCCTCGAGTAATTCACCCCTCCACTTT
>TRBJ1-4|-|TRBD1|TRBV5-5
CASSFRDRGPNEKLFF
TGTGCCAGCAGCTTCCGGGACAGGGGTCCTAATGAAAAACTGTTTTTT
>TRBJ1-1|-|TRBD1|TRBV7-9
CASSPGTENTEAFF
TGTGCCAGCAGCCCCGGGACAGAGAACACTGAAGCTTTCTTT
>TRBJ1-1|-|-|TRBV5-8
CASSLVGVPGEAFF
TGTGCCAGCAGCTTGGTTGGAGTCCCGGGTGAAGCTTTCTTT
>TRBJ1-5|-|TRBD1|TRBV6-6
CAVGQAGNQPQHF
TGTGCCGTCGGACAGGCTGGCAATCAGCCCCAGCATTTT
>TRBJ1-5|-|-|TRBV6-6
CASSARGWGNQPQHF
TGTGCCAGCAGTGCCAGGGGATGGGGCAATCAGCCCCAGCATTTT
>TRBJ1-1|-|TRBD1|TRBV6-5
CASRWTGNTEAFF
TGTGCCAGCAGATGGACAGGGAACACTGAAGCTTTCTTT
>TRBJ1-6|few|-|TRBV9
CASSVGAGVLHF
TGTGCCAGCAGCGTAGGCGCCGGGGTCCTCCACTTT
>TRBJ2-5|-|TRBD2|TRBV9
CASSVGGNSGGEETQYF
TGTGCCAGCAGCGTAGGTGGGAACAGCGGGGGTGAGGAGACCCAGTACTTC
>TRBJ1-6|-|TRBD1|TRBV5-6
CASSSGFGTVGNSPLHF
TGTGCCAGCAGCTCGGGGTTCGGGACAGTAGGCAATTCACCCCTCCACTTT
>TRBJ2-5|-|-|TRBV27
CASSLSIGVETQYF
TGTGCCAGCAGTTTATCGATAGGGGTAGAGACCCAGTACTTC
>TRBJ2-7|-|TRBD2|TRBV28
CASSPPGGVYYEQYF
TGTGCCAGCAGTCCCCCTGGGGGGGTTTACTACGAGCAGTACTTC
>TRBJ2-7|-|-|TRBV6-5
CASRREDYEQYF
TGTGCCAGCAGGAGGGAGGACTACGAGCAGTACTTC
>TRBJ2-1|-|TRBD1|TRBV6-5
CASSRSGTGVNEQFF
TGTGCCAGCAGTCGGTCCGGGACAGGGGTCAATGAGCAGTTCTTC
>TRBJ1-1|-|-|TRBV6-5
CASSSLQVANTEAFF
TGTGCCAGCAGTTCTCTGCAGGTCGCGAACACTGAAGCTTTCTTT
>TRBJ2-2|-|-|TRBV4-1
CASSQDIGATNTGELFF
TGCGCCAGCAGCCAAGATATAGGGGCGACGAACACCGGGGAGCTGTTTTTT